This T cell receptor beta chain was sequenced for a study of CD8+CD57+ T cells in acquired aplastic anemia. Across the study: Recorded DNA amounts for sorted CD4+ and CD8+ cells had an average of about 3 ug.

Whoever was chosen for sequencing had shown CD8+CD57+ cell expansion by flow cytometry. Patients, without exception, had severe acquired aplastic anemia. This CDR3 comprises 16 residues. CDR1 is MGHDK, CDR2 SYGVNS, per germline. V lost 3 bases to trimming and J lost 5 bases; unmatched junction nucleotides: 9. This clonotype was counted a single time. Genomic DNA, serving as template, underwent TCR beta VDJ and CDR3 profiling. MiXCR, run by TCRdb on the reads, gives a single entry per CDR3 protein. The sample lists about 150,000 distinct CDR3 sequences, approximately 44% seen once, with roughly 3.2% in the top ten.

Sequencing was done on a sample of sorted CD4+, CD8+, or CD8+CD57+ T cells (not recorded which) from PBMCs. This clonotype was sampled from a human donor with aplastic anemia. The chain joins TRBV25-1 to TRBJ2-1, with 8 bases matching TRBD1. The CDR3 spells CASSDYRQGPHNEQFF. The CDR3 DNA follows: TGTGCCAGCAGTGACTACAGACAGGGGCCACACAATGAGCAGTTCTTC. Full variable domain (remainder filled in from reference TRBV25-1 and TRBJ2-1): EADIYQTPRYLVIGTGKKITLECSQTMGHDKMYWYQQDPGMELHLIHYSYGVNSTEKGDLSSESTVSRIRTEHFPLTLESARPSHTSQYLCASSDYRQGPHNEQFFGPGTRLTVL.